Listed here is a single T cell receptor beta chain. What it binds is unknown. The CDR3 extends over 15 amino acids. Per germline, CDR1 SNHLY and CDR2 FYNNEI. V dropped 2 bases and J dropped 3; count of bases not matched to a gene: 3. This record belongs to a study of graft-versus-host responses after intestinal transplantation. Overall study: As for transplant type, recipients had multivisceral, liver-intestinal, or isolated intestinal grafts.

Sequencing used immunoSEQ multiplex PCR; TCRdb keeps in-frame clones, though not all of them. Of roughly 120,000 clones detected, approximately 95% appear once; the ten largest clones hold about 0.11%. The study, taken as a whole, reports: There was an association between peak levels of circulating GvH clones and early post-transplant HvG declines.

This sample comprised unstimulated CD4+ T cells sorted from spleen or lymph node cells, obtained before intestinal transplant. The sequence was obtained from a human donor who received an intestinal transplant. The rearrangement uses TRBV2 and TRBJ1-3; 8 bases align to TRBD1. The CDR3 DNA follows: TGTGCCAGCAGTGAACTTACAGGGGGTGGAAACACCATATATTTT. Protein product: CASSELTGGGNTIYF.